This TCR beta chain is drawn from a study of graft-versus-host responses after intestinal transplantation (dated by TCRdb to about 2021). For the wider study: The transplants that recipients received were multivisceral, liver-intestinal, or isolated intestinal. Every recipient was given anti-thymocyte globulin induction, followed by roughly 3 years of maintenance tacrolimus and steroids. After intestinal transplantation, graft-versus-host and host-versus-graft alloreactive T cell clones in the graft, circulation and bone marrow were tracked using bulk TCR-beta CDR3 sequencing. Alloreactive clones were identified by sequencing pre-transplant mixed lymphocyte reaction products and comparing them with unstimulated pre-transplant donor and recipient T cells. The cohort enrolled roughly 25 intestinal transplant recipients including one retransplant, and a few patients lacking pretransplant specimens were excluded. Donor T cell macrochimerism was defined as a peak of at least 4% donor T cells among recipient peripheral blood mononuclear cells. Rather than being sequenced by the commercial service, samples from a few later patients were sequenced in-house on an Illumina MiSeq and processed with MiXCR.

Sample time point, as interpreted from the label and publication: cells obtained before transplantation from donor or recipient. CD3+CD4+ and CD3+CD8+ populations were FACS-sorted from unstimulated pre-transplant donor and recipient cells taken from spleen or lymph nodes. The method behind the library was the immunoSEQ multiplex PCR assay. For most patients, genomic DNA was isolated with the Qiagen DNeasy Blood and Tissue Kit and shipped frozen to Adaptive Biotechnologies for TCR sequencing. High-throughput TCR-beta CDR3 sequencing of genomic DNA from most patients was performed by Adaptive Biotechnologies. The authors processed their data as follows. Adaptive's ImmunoSEQ software was the source of the TCR sequencing data for 15 to 20 patients, while a few other patients were processed with MiXCR and VDJtools. CD4 versus CD8 sorting errors were corrected by removing sequences found in both subsets at a frequency ratio below 5:1. Because the origin of CDR3 nucleotide sequences shared between donor and recipient could not be assigned, those sequences were removed. At least 2-fold expansion over unstimulated cells and a minimum CFSE-low frequency of 0.002% (template counts) or 0.001% (read counts) were required for clones to be classified as alloreactive. Mappable clones were those detected in sequenced pre-transplant spleen, lymph node, or MLR CFSE-low populations of the donor or recipient. Cumulative frequency of alloreactive clones was calculated as a percentage of all sequences weighted by copy number. As stored in TCRdb, this immuneACCESS dataset retains in-frame rearrangements with V and J assigned. A fraction of the clones does not appear; measured against another copy, unresolved V genes explain less than half of the discrepancy, and the remainder lacks a known reason. V and J calls plus clone size are reproduced from that table; the DNA served to infer D and trimming. In all, the sample holds 70,000 or so clones, and 75% to 90% of those were seen once. The leading ten clones occupy 0.39% of the sample.

Of note for this clone: This receptor's antigen is unknown. No much larger clone is present one base from it, and per-base qualities are unavailable.

Study-wide conclusions, independent of this receptor: High GvH to HvG T cell clonal ratios were observed in the allografts of patients with donor T cell macrochimerism. Early after transplant, declines in HvG clones were associated with peak levels of circulating GvH clones. The relatively low number and heterogeneity of intestinal transplant patients limited the conclusions. GvH clones were found in recipient bone marrow, and some of the GvH clones appeared earlier in ileal mucosa or blood, which is consistent with an intestinal mucosal origin.

The germline V gene (reference sequence) gives CDR1 as SEHNR and CDR2 as FQNEAQ. From cysteine to phenylalanine, the CDR3 is 16 amino acids long. CDR3 DNA only is kept here, 48 bases in frame from base 1. The trim is 2 bases for V and 7 bases for J, with a gap of 18 bases between the germline ends. This specimen was unstimulated CD4+ T cells sorted from spleen or lymph node cells, taken before transplant. The clonotype originates from a human donor who was the organ donor for an intestinal transplant. The receptor chain draws on TRBV7-9 and TRBJ1-5, with TRBD1 perhaps the D gene, on 6 matching bases. The nucleotide sequence is given as TGTGCCAGCAGCTTATATGCCGCGGGGGGCGAGCAGCCCCAGCATTTT. It codes for CASSLYAAGGEQPQHF.